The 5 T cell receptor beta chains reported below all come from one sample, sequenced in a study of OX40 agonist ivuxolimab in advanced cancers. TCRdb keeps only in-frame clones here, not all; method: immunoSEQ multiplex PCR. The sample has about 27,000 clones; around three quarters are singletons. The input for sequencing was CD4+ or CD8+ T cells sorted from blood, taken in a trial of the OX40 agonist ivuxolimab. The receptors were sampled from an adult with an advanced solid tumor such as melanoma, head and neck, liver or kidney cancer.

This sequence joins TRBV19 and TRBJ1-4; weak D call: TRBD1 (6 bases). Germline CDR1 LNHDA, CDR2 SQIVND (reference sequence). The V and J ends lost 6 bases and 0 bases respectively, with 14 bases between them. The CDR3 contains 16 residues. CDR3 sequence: CASSDPRGATNEKLFF. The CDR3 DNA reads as TGTGCCAGTAGCGACCCCAGGGGAGCAACTAATGAAAAACTGTTTTTT.

CDR3 nucleotide sequence: TGTGCCAGCAGTCCTCCCGGTTATACGCAGTATTTT. Its protein is CASSPPGYTQYF. This rearrangement joins TRBV7-6 to TRBJ2-3; D unresolved. Deletions cut 6 bases from V and 7 bases from J, with 11 bases between. The CDR3 contains 12 residues. Germline-derived CDR1 and CDR2 are SGHVS and FNYEAQ.

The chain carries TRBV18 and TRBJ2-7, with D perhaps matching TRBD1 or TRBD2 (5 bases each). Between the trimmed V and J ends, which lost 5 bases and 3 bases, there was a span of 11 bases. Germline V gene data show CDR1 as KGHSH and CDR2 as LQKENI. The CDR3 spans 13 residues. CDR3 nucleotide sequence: TGTGCCAGCTCAGACGGGACCGACTACGAGCAGTACTTC. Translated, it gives CASSDGTDYEQYF.

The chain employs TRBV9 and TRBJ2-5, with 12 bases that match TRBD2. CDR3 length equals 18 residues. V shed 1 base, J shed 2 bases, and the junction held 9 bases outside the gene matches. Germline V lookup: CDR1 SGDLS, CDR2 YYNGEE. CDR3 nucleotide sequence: TGTGCCAGCAGCGTACGAGGACTAGCGGGGAACACTCAAGAGACCCAGTACTTC. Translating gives CASSVRGLAGNTQETQYF. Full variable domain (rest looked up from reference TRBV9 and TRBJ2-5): DSGVTQTPKHLITATGQRVTLRCSPRSGDLSVYWYQQSLDQGLQFLIQYYNGEERAKGNILERFSAQQFPDLHSELNLSSLELGDSALYFCASSVRGLAGNTQETQYFGPGTRLLVL.

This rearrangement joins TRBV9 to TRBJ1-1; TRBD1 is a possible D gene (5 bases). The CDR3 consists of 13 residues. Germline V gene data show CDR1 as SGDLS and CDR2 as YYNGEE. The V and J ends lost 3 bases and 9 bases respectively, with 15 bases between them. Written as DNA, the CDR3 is TGTGCCAGCAGCGAGGCCCCGGGGGGTCAAGCTTTCTTT. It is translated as CASSEAPGGQAFF.